These 18 T cell receptor beta chains share one sample of origin, sequenced in a study of cytomegalovirus exposure and HLA in healthy donors. The PCR used 60 Vbeta and 13 Jbeta primers. Only in-frame clones appear in the TCRdb table, and some are missing; sequencing was by immunoSEQ multiplex PCR. Found here are 150,000 to 200,000 clones, approximately 80% of them singletons; the top ten hold 0.85% to 1.4%. The sequencing sample was made of PBMCs. Every receptor here comes from a woman in her thirties or forties in good health and CMV-seronegative.

This rearrangement joins TRBV19 to TRBJ2-1; TRBD2 agrees at 9 bases. Germline V gene sequence: CDR1 LNHDA, CDR2 SQIVND (reference sequence). The CDR3 spans 18 residues. With 5 bases clipped from V and 4 bases from J, the junction kept 15 bases outside the gene matches. The CDR3 DNA reads TGTGCCAGTAGTTTTAGCGGGAGTTCTGTGCCCCAATACAATGAGCAGTTCTTC. It specifies CASSFSGSSVPQYNEQFF.

The chain combines TRBV19 with TRBJ2-2; 10 nucleotides match TRBD2. V was pared by 3 bases and J by 14 bases, with 9 bases of the junction left unmatched. Germline loops: CDR1 LNHDA, CDR2 SQIVND (reference sequence). This CDR3 contains 14 residues. The CDR3: CASSITSGIGSLFF. In DNA form, the CDR3 reads TGTGCCAGTAGTATTACTAGCGGGATTGGGTCCCTGTTTTTT.

This clone has just a few counts. The chain combines TRBV19 with TRBJ1-1; D remains unclear. CDR1 and CDR2 (germline): LNHDA, SQIVND (reference sequence). CDR3 length equals 15 residues. Deletions cut 2 bases from V and 8 bases from J, with 18 bases between. The CDR3, as DNA: TGTGCCAGTAGTATAAGGGCGGTCCCCGCGGGCGAAGCTTTCTTT. This codes for CASSIRAVPAGEAFF.

The rearrangement links TRBV9 to TRBJ2-7; 7 bases map to TRBD2. CDR1 is SGDLS and CDR2 is YYNGEE in the germline V gene. CDR3 size: 16 residues. Trimming took 0 bases from V and 4 from J; bases not matched to a gene: 10. CDR3 nucleotides: TGTGCCAGCAGCGTAGGTGGGGAGGGGTCAATGTACGAGCAGTACTTC. Its protein product is CASSVGGEGSMYEQYF.

V is TRBV5-4 and J is TRBJ2-1; weak D call: TRBD2 (5 bases). The CDR3 spans 13 residues. V lost 0 bases to trimming and J lost 4 bases, with 5 bases between them. From germline, CDR1 is SGHNT and CDR2 YYREEE (reference sequence). The CDR3 loop reads CASSLERYNEQFF. The CDR3 DNA is TGTGCCAGCAGCTTGGAGCGGTACAATGAGCAGTTCTTC.

The chain carries TRBV7-2 and TRBJ2-6; 8 nucleotides agree with TRBD1. The CDR3 runs 18 residues. Per germline, CDR1 SGHTA and CDR2 FQGNSA. V gave up 5 bases and J gave up 0 bases; unmatched junction bases: 9. CDR3 in amino acids: CASSQGTGPSSGANVLTF. The CDR3 DNA sequence: TGTGCCAGCAGCCAAGGGACAGGTCCTTCCTCTGGGGCCAACGTCCTGACTTTC.

The chain is built from TRBV19 and TRBJ1-5; 9 nucleotides match TRBD1. This CDR3 has 20 amino acids. J gave up 3 bases and V 3 bases, and 18 bases lay outside the gene matches. CDR1 LNHDA and CDR2 SQIVND come from the germline V gene (reference sequence). CDR3 in DNA: TGTGCCAGTAGTATTGGGGGCCTTGAGTTTGGGACAGGGAACAATCAGCCCCAGCATTTT. Translating gives CASSIGGLEFGTGNNQPQHF.

This clone was recorded a few times. CDR3 loop: CASSLGGPTPGTQYF. Written as DNA, the CDR3 is TGTGCCAGCAGCTTAGGAGGCCCGACTCCGGGGACGCAGTATTTT. This chain joins TRBV11-3 and TRBJ2-3; D is possibly TRBD2 (5 bases). The V gene lost 1 base and the J gene lost 9 bases, with 17 bases spanning the gap. The CDR3 runs to 15 residues. CDR1 and CDR2 from the germline V gene are SGHNT and YENEEA.

CDR3: CAISDQGAVREQYF. The CDR3 DNA is TGTGCCATCAGTGACCAGGGGGCAGTAAGAGAGCAGTACTTC. The V call is TRBV10-3, the J call TRBJ2-7; TRBD1 matches at 8 bases. CDR1 is ENHRY, CDR2 SYGVKD, per germline. The CDR3 loop spans 14 amino acids. Unmatched junction bases numbered 8, after V lost 3 bases and J lost 7 bases.

V usage is TRBV27 and J usage is TRBJ2-2, with D perhaps TRBD1 (5 bases). Deletions cut 2 bases from V and 2 bases from J, with 12 bases between. This CDR3 has 16 residues. The germline V gene has CDR1 MNHEY and CDR2 SMNVEV (reference sequence). The CDR3 DNA reads as TGTGCCAGCAGTTTAGGTCAGGGCCCCAACACCGGGGAGCTGTTTTTT. Protein: CASSLGQGPNTGELFF.

The chain is built from TRBV5-1 and TRBJ2-2; tentative D call: TRBD2 (6 bases). The CDR3 covers 16 residues. Looked up from germline, CDR1 is SGHRS and CDR2 is YFSETQ. V was pared by 4 bases and J by 8 bases, with 21 bases between. CDR3 sequence: CASSTLGDSVLGELFF. CDR3 sequence (DNA): TGCGCCAGCAGCACTCTTGGGGACTCAGTTTTAGGGGAGCTGTTTTTT.

The CDR3 loop reads CASSLGPVGQGLWSSPLHF. DNA for the CDR3: TGTGCCAGCAGCTTGGGTCCGGTGGGACAGGGTTTGTGGTCGTCACCCCTCCACTTT. The J gene is TRBJ1-6, the V gene TRBV5-6, with 9 bases that match TRBD1. The length of the CDR3 is 19 residues. With V trimmed by 0 bases and J by 10 bases, 17 bases remained unmatched. The germline gives CDR1 SGHDT, CDR2 YYEEEE. Full variable domain (missing parts from reference TRBV5-6 and TRBJ1-6): DAGVTQSPTHLIKTRGQQVTLRCSPKSGHDTVSWYQQALGQGPQFIFQYYEEEERQRGNFPDRFSGHQFPNYSSELNVNALLLGDSALYLCASSLGPVGQGLWSSPLHFGNGTRLTVT.

The chain joins TRBV5-1 to TRBJ2-5; 11 bases match TRBD2. V shed 4 bases and J 2 bases; nucleotides not matched to a gene: 4. Per the germline V gene, CDR1 is SGHRS and CDR2 is YFSETQ. This CDR3 has 15 residues. CDR3 amino acids: CASSVGLAVQETQYF. As DNA, the CDR3 is TGCGCCAGCAGCGTGGGACTAGCGGTGCAAGAGACCCAGTACTTC.

The rearrangement links TRBV25-1 to TRBJ2-6; D call uncertain. The germline V and J ends were trimmed by 6 bases and 3 bases, with 12 bases remaining between them. Germline CDR1 MGHDK, CDR2 SYGVNS. CDR3 size: 15 residues. The CDR3 spells CASRETALGANVLTF. DNA of the CDR3: TGTGCCAGCAGGGAGACTGCCCTTGGGGCCAACGTCCTGACTTTC.

For this clone: At one of its ends the junction is not consistent with the germline gene, which may arise from a read error. The chain carries TRBV4-3 and TRBJ2-3; 9 positions agree with TRBD2. Germline CDR1 and CDR2: LGHNA and YSLEER. The CDR3 consists of 19 residues. CDR3 nucleotide sequence: TGCGCCAGCAGCCAAGAGCCCCAGCGGGAGGACCTAAGAAGAGATCCGCAGTATTTT. Its translation: CASSQEPQREDLRRDPQYF.

The CDR3 loop reads CATSGWTGELFF. The CDR3 coding sequence is TGTGCCACTAGCGGTTGGACCGGGGAGCTGTTTTTT. This chain joins TRBV19 and TRBJ2-2; TRBD2 matches 7 bases. In germline, CDR1 is LNHDA, CDR2 SQIVND (reference sequence). The ends lost 10 bases at V and 5 bases at J; junction bases unmatched: 4. This CDR3 contains 12 residues.

The V call is TRBV7-2, the J call TRBJ2-5; the D gene is possibly TRBD2 (5 bases). The CDR3 has 13 amino acids. Germline CDR1 is SGHTA and CDR2 is FQGNSA. V lost 5 bases to trimming and J lost 5 bases, with 12 bases between them. This CDR3 reads CASSLPQRETQYF. In DNA, the CDR3 is TGTGCCAGCAGCCTACCGCAGCGGGAGACCCAGTACTTC.

This clone was recorded once. Because the CDR3's place on the DNA is in doubt, the DNA is left out and the CDR3 is given as listed by TCRdb. The CDR3 here is CASSFGSGTGELLF. J is TRBJ2-2 and V is TRBV27; TRBD2 is taken as the D call from the table, unchecked against the DNA. Germline lookup yields CDR1 MNHEY and CDR2 SMNVEV (reference sequence). The CDR3 is made up of 14 amino acids, end residues included.